Shown below are 9 T cell receptor delta chains from a single sample sequenced in a study of gamma-delta chains in newborns, infants, children. TCRdb re-analyzed the reads via CATT. The table includes 1,500 to 2,000 delta-chain clones, 0.85% to 1.3% detected once. Sequencing was carried out using blood. These TCRs come from a child who was a newborn, infant or young child, either healthy, febrile or measles-vaccinated (not recorded which).

A note on this clone: This likely stems from a read error, as it lies one base from a far larger clone. The same CDR3 also results from other DNA sequences found in this sample. The chain couples TRDV2 to TRDJ1; TRDD3 aligns across 9 bases. The trim removed 1 base at V and 5 bases at J, leaving 19 bases unmatched. CDR1 and CDR2 from the germline V gene are GEAIGNYY and EKD. The CDR3 covers 19 residues. The CDR3 loop is CACDTVDWGSPRQEDKLIF. In DNA form, the CDR3 reads TGTGCCTGTGACACTGTCGACTGGGGGAGCCCAAGACAAGAGGATAAACTCATCTTT.

On this clone: A single base is all that separates this from a far larger clone, so a read error is likely. This CDR3 is also generated by other DNA sequences in the sample. The gene calls are TRDV2 and TRDJ1; D is unclear. Looked up from germline, CDR1 is GEAIGNYY and CDR2 is EKD. The V and J ends lost 4 bases and 0 bases respectively, with 20 bases between them. The CDR3 has 17 amino acids. CDR3: CACEGLGVKRDTDKLIF. CDR3 sequence (DNA): TGTGCCTGTGAAGGATTAGGGGTAAAGAGGGACACCGATAAACTCATCTTT.

This clone was seen only a few times. TCRdb's protein, taken from a much larger clone, differs from this DNA's translation at residue 16, likely owing to a read error; the protein displayed comes from the DNA. Other DNA sequences in the sample encode the same CDR3. The V and J genes are TRDV2 and TRDJ1, with D maybe TRDD3 (6 bases). This CDR3 comprises 18 residues. Germline V CDR1 and CDR2: GEAIGNYY, EKD. CDR3 residues: CACDSLRPVGADTDKPIF. The CDR3 nucleotides are TGTGCCTGTGACTCACTACGTCCGGTGGGGGCCGACACCGATAAACCCATCTTT.

Worth noting for this clone: TCRdb has a much larger clone's protein, which differs at residue 3 from the translation of this DNA, likely because of a read error; what is shown is the protein translated from the DNA. V usage is TRDV2 and J usage is TRDJ1; 8 nucleotides line up with TRDD3. CDR3 length equals 21 residues. CDR1 and CDR2 (germline): GEAIGNYY, EKD. The CDR3 loop is CARDTVAPPAGDKRDTDKLIF. The CDR3 region has the DNA TGTGCCCGTGACACCGTGGCCCCCCCGGCGGGGGATAAAAGGGACACCGATAAACTCATCTTT.

This clone has just a few counts. TCRdb's protein for this DNA is that of a much larger clone and differs from the translation at residue 3, likely a read error; the protein shown is the DNA translation. The V gene is TRDV2, the J gene TRDJ1; D remains ambiguous. The V end lost 8 bases, the J end lost 3 bases, and 15 bases lay between the germline ends. Germline CDR1 GEAIGNYY, CDR2 EKD. The CDR3 has 13 residues. The CDR3 DNA sequence: TGTGCCTATGATCGATTAGGCTCCGATAAACTCATCTTT. It is translated as CAYDRLGSDKLIF.

Worth noting for this clone: The protein that TCRdb holds for this DNA derives from a much larger clone and differs from the translated DNA at residue 7, which likely indicates a read error; the protein shown here is translated from the DNA. The V call is TRDV2, the J call TRDJ1, with TRDD3 as a possible D gene (6 bases). V lost 0 bases and J 0 bases, leaving 13 bases between the germline ends. Germline V gene lookup returns CDR1 GEAIGNYY and CDR2 EKD. The CDR3 sequence is 16 residues long. The CDR3 bases are TGTGCCTGTGACACCTTACGGGGGGACGACACCGATAAACTCATCTTT. Its translation: CACDTLRGDDTDKLIF.

This clone showed up just a few times. TCRdb's listed protein matches a much larger clone and diverges from this DNA's translation at residue 10, likely through a read error; the protein shown comes from the DNA. This rearrangement joins TRDV2 to TRDJ3, with 9 bases fitting TRDD3. V dropped 1 base and J dropped 2; count of bases not matched to a gene: 5. The CDR3 consists of 18 residues. CDR1 and CDR2 (germline): GEAIGNYY, EKD. The chain's CDR3 is CACDTYWGSAWDTRQMFF. CDR3 nucleotide sequence: TGTGCCTGTGACACGTACTGGGGGAGCGCCTGGGACACCCGACAGATGTTTTTC.

On this clone itself: A far more abundant clone sits one base away, making this likely a read error. The sample carries other DNA sequences with the same CDR3. The chain links TRDV2 to TRDJ1, with TRDD3 matching 12 bases. The V gene end was trimmed by 3 bases and the J gene end by 3 bases; junction bases not matched to a gene: 19. Germline CDR1 and CDR2: GEAIGNYY and EKD. This CDR3 region has 20 residues. CDR3 protein: CACDHVGPTGGYSIPDKLIF. CDR3 sequence (DNA): TGTGCCTGTGACCACGTCGGGCCTACTGGGGGATACTCAATCCCCGATAAACTCATCTTT.

This clone was found many times. Only one base separates this from a far larger clonotype, so it likely reflects a read error. CDR3 amino acids: CACDPITGGYETDWDTRQMFF. The CDR3 coding sequence is TGTGCCTGTGACCCCATTACTGGGGGATACGAAACGGATTGGGACACCCGACAGATGTTTTTC. This chain uses TRDV2 with TRDJ3, with TRDD3 matching 13 bases. The CDR3 runs to 21 residues. After removal of 3 bases from V and 4 bases from J, the junction contained 14 bases not matched to a gene. Germline CDR1 reads GEAIGNYY; CDR2 reads EKD.